The T cell receptor (beta chain) described here comes from a study of OX40 agonist ivuxolimab in advanced cancers. Study results and caveats: In CD8+ T cells, expanded clones were on average more numerous than in CD4+.

With regard to this clone: The antigen remains undetermined.

The CDR3 loop spans 14 amino acids. Germline CDR1 MNHEY, CDR2 SMNVEV (reference sequence). Repertoires were generated with immunoSEQ multiplex PCR, while TCRdb's copy carries only in-frame clones and drops some. The repertoire consists of roughly 89,000 clones, with around 89% occurring once and the leading ten covering about 7%. The rearrangement joins TRBV27 to TRBJ2-5; no firm D call. With the DNA end fitting TRBJ2-7 better, the J assignment may be wrong. This receptor was obtained from an adult with an advanced solid tumor such as melanoma, head and neck, liver or kidney cancer. The sequencing used CD4+ or CD8+ T cells sorted from blood, collected in a trial of the OX40 agonist ivuxolimab. The CDR3 DNA reads as TGTGCCAGCAGTTTATCTACACTCTTCTACGAGCAGTACTTC. As protein: CASSLSTLFYEQYF.